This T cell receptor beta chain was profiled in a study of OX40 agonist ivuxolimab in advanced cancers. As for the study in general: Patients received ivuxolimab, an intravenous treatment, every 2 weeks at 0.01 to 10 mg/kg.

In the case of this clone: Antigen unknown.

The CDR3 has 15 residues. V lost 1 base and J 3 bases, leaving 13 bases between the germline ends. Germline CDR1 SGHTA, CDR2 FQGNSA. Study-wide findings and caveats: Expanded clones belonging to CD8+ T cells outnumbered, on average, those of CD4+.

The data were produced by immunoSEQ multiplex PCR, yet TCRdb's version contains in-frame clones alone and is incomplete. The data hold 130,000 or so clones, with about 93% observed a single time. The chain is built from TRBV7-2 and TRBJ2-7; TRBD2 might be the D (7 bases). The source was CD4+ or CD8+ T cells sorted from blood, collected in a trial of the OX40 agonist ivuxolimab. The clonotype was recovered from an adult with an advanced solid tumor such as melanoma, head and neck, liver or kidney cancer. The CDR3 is CASSLVGGDVYEQYF. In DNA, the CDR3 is TGTGCCAGCAGCTTAGTAGGGGGGGACGTCTACGAGCAGTACTTC.